A selection of T cell receptor beta chains follows, all from one sample in a study of identical twins. TCRdb redid the calling of the 5' RACE reads with MiXCR, one entry per CDR3 protein. This sample has 420,000 or so distinct CDR3 sequences, with about 18% found just once. The sample comprised naive T cells sorted from blood. Every receptor here comes from a man aged 50 to 60 in good health. Each CDR3 is given with its conserved first and last residue. A D gene is named only where the DNA matches it firmly. Size is stated for part of the rows, as once, few or many counts, or as a class when the clone is expanded.

>few|TRBV5-1|TRBD1|TRBJ1-5
CASSLDGTGNQPQHF
TGCGCCAGCAGCTTGGACGGGACAGGGAATCAGCCCCAGCATTTT
>many|TRBV24-1|TRBD2|TRBJ2-3
CATSDPGGGNTDTQYF
TGTGCCACCAGTGACCCGGGGGGGGGAAACACAGATACGCAGTATTTT
>.|TRBV29-1|TRBD1|TRBJ2-7
CSVEDPRQGDEQYF
TGCAGCGTTGAAGATCCTCGACAGGGGGACGAGCAGTACTTC
>few|TRBV15|.|TRBJ2-5
CATSRAAGVQETQYF
TGTGCCACCAGCAGAGCAGCAGGTGTCCAAGAGACCCAGTACTTC
>few|TRBV7-9|.|TRBJ2-1
CASSSQDEQFF
TGTGCCAGCAGCTCCCAGGATGAGCAGTTCTTC
>.|TRBV9|.|TRBJ2-2
CASSAFYPGELFF
TGTGCCAGCAGCGCCTTCTACCCCGGGGAGCTGTTTTTT
>.|TRBV11-2|TRBD2|TRBJ2-1
CASSFLGRDEQFF
TGTGCCAGCAGCTTCCTAGGGAGGGATGAGCAGTTCTTC
>many|TRBV3-1|.|TRBJ1-1
CASSQLAGGAFF
TGTGCCAGCAGCCAACTCGCCGGGGGAGCTTTCTTT
>.|TRBV28|.|TRBJ1-4
CASSPPAVRGNEKLFF
TGTGCCAGCAGTCCCCCGGCGGTAAGGGGGAACGAAAAACTGTTTTTT
>.|TRBV2|TRBD2|TRBJ2-1
CASSAGGSSGRYSYNEQFF
TGTGCCAGCAGTGCGGGGGGGTCTAGCGGGAGATATTCCTACAATGAGCAGTTCTTC
>once|TRBV10-1|.|TRBJ2-5
CASSVEYQETQYF
TGCGCCAGCAGTGTGGAGTACCAAGAGACCCAGTACTTC
>.|TRBV9|TRBD2|TRBJ2-1
CASSPGTTRSYNEQFF
TGTGCCAGCAGCCCAGGGACTACGCGCTCCTACAATGAGCAGTTCTTC
>.|TRBV12-3/TRBV12-4|.|TRBJ2-7
CASSPRGHEQYF
TGTGCCAGCAGTCCTAGGGGCCACGAGCAGTACTTC
>few|TRBV9|TRBD2|TRBJ2-1
CASSASGRNLDEQFF
TGTGCCAGCAGTGCTAGCGGGAGGAATTTGGATGAGCAGTTCTTC
>few|TRBV6-2/TRBV6-3|.|TRBJ1-1
CASSYSISQGEGPEAFF
TGTGCCAGCAGTTACTCGATCTCACAGGGAGAGGGTCCTGAAGCTTTCTTT
>few|TRBV27|.|TRBJ2-7
CASSDRQASYEQYF
TGTGCCAGCAGTGACCGACAAGCCTCCTACGAGCAGTACTTC
>.|TRBV13|.|TRBJ2-5
CASSWGRKETQYF
TGTGCCAGCAGCTGGGGGCGGAAAGAGACCCAGTACTTC
>.|TRBV3-1|TRBD2|TRBJ2-1
CASSQGALAGLGNEQFF
TGTGCCAGCAGCCAAGGTGCCCTAGCGGGACTAGGCAATGAGCAGTTCTTC
>few|TRBV20-1|.|TRBJ1-1
CSARDPAGPNTEAFF
TGCAGTGCTAGAGATCCCGCAGGGCCGAACACTGAAGCTTTCTTT
>.|TRBV4-1|TRBD1|TRBJ1-4
CASSLGTGPANEKLFF
TGCGCCAGCAGCCTGGGGACAGGGCCCGCTAATGAAAAACTGTTTTTT
>.|TRBV21-1|.|TRBJ1-4
CASSDHVRRGGEKLFF
TGTGCCAGCAGCGACCACGTGCGGCGGGGGGGTGAAAAACTGTTTTTT